The 5 T cell receptor beta chains below come from one sample, sequenced in a study of cytomegalovirus exposure and HLA in healthy donors. Repertoires were generated with immunoSEQ multiplex PCR, while TCRdb's copy carries only in-frame clones and drops some. The data hold 100,000 to 150,000 clones, with about nine tenths observed a single time. Input material: PBMCs. The receptors come from a man aged 25 to 40 in good health and CMV-seronegative.

This clone was observed a single time. Here the CDR3 DNA reads TGTGCCAGCAGGGCGGGGATTGCAGACACCGGGGAGCTGTTTTTT. It yields the protein CASRAGIADTGELFF. The V call is TRBV6-1, the J call TRBJ2-2; perhaps TRBD2 as D (6 bases). The CDR3 is 15 amino acids. In germline, CDR1 is MNHNS, CDR2 SASEGT. With 6 bases removed from V and 3 bases from J, the gap between germline ends came to 14 bases.

J is TRBJ2-5 and V is TRBV6-1; no clear D. The ends were cut back, 6 bases at V and 1 base at J, with 6 bases in the middle. CDR1 is MNHNS, CDR2 SASEGT, per germline. CDR3 length equals 12 residues. This CDR3 is CASSFFQETQYF. CDR3 DNA sequence: TGTGCCAGCAGCTTCTTCCAAGAGACCCAGTACTTC.

This chain uses TRBV5-4 with TRBJ1-1, with D possibly being TRBD1 (5 bases). With 1 base removed from V and 5 bases from J, the gap between germline ends came to 6 bases. Germline CDR1 and CDR2: SGHNT and YYREEE (reference sequence). The CDR3 has 12 amino acids. The CDR3 bases are TGTGCCAGCAGCTTGTCAGGGACTGAAGCTTTCTTT. Translating it yields CASSLSGTEAFF. Together with reference TRBV5-4 and TRBJ1-1, the CDR3 gives the full variable domain: ETGVTQSPTHLIKTRGQQVTLRCSSQSGHNTVSWYQQALGQGPQFIFQYYREEENGRGNFPPRFSGLQFPNYSSELNVNALELDDSALYLCASSLSGTEAFFGQGTRLTVV.

This clone was found once. The chain uses TRBV11-2 and TRBJ1-1, with a weak D call TRBD1 (6 bases). This CDR3 contains 13 residues. The ends were cut back, 7 bases at V and 6 bases at J, with 15 bases in the middle. CDR1 and CDR2 (germline): SGHAT, FQNNGV. The CDR3 nucleotides are TGTGCCAGCACCCCCGGGGGGGCGCCTGAAGCTTTCTTT. Residues: CASTPGGAPEAFF. The full variable domain, with the rest looked up from reference TRBV11-2 and TRBJ1-1, is EAGVAQSPRYKIIEKRQSVAFWCNPISGHATLYWYQQILGQGPKLLIQFQNNGVVDDSQLPKDRFSAERLKGVDSTLKIQPAKLEDSAVYLCASTPGGAPEAFFGQGTRLTVV.

This chain connects TRBV7-9 to TRBJ1-5; no reliable D call. The germline V gene encodes CDR1 SEHNR and CDR2 FQNEAQ (reference sequence). This CDR3 region has 12 residues. V dropped 1 base and J dropped 11 bases, with 9 bases sitting between them. The CDR3 here is CASSLDGLSQHF. CDR3 sequence (DNA): TGTGCCAGCAGCTTAGATGGCTTGTCCCAGCATTTT.